A single sample gave rise to the 26 T cell receptor beta chains below, sequenced in a study of breast tumors, draining lymph nodes, adjacent tissues. TCRdb passed the multiplex PCR reads through MiXCR, listing each CDR3 protein once. Among about 22,000 distinct CDR3 sequences listed, about 61% were seen once. The sample taken for sequencing was tumor-adjacent breast tissue. These receptors were obtained from a female donor with breast cancer. Some clones in this sample may be carry-over from other donors' samples.

The J gene is TRBJ1-2, the V gene TRBV2; no clear D gene. Trimming pared 3 bases from V and 4 bases from J, leaving 12 bases between. CDR1 and CDR2 from the germline V gene are SNHLY and FYNNEI. CDR3 length: 14 amino acids. This chain's CDR3 is CASSERGSLYGYTF. The CDR3 nucleotides read TGTGCCAGCAGTGAGAGAGGGTCCCTCTATGGCTACACCTTC.

The chain combines TRBV25-1 with TRBJ1-5, with TRBD1 as a possible D gene (6 bases). The CDR3 length is 14 residues. The V and J ends lost 5 bases and 7 bases respectively, with 15 bases between them. Per the germline V gene, CDR1 is MGHDK and CDR2 is SYGVNS. Written as DNA, the CDR3 is TGTGCCAGCAGTCCAACAGGGACGGGGCAGCCCCAGCATTTT. It encodes CASSPTGTGQPQHF.

This clonotype was observed once. The gene calls are TRBV7-3 and TRBJ1-6, with a possible D match to TRBD1 (5 bases). V gave up 2 bases and J gave up 12 bases, with 11 bases separating them. The CDR3 has 13 residues. CDR1 and CDR2 from the germline V gene are SGHTA and FQGTGA. DNA of the CDR3: TGTGCCAGCAGCTTACCCGACGGGGGACCCCTCCACTTT. Its protein product is CASSLPDGGPLHF.

Details on this clonotype: At one of its ends the junction is not consistent with the germline gene, which may arise from a read error. V is TRBV14 and J is TRBJ1-2, with no clear D. Germline assignment: CDR1 SGHDN and CDR2 FVKESK. This CDR3 has 14 residues. Here the CDR3 DNA reads TGTGCCAGCAGCTACGGGAAGGTGAGCTATGGCTACTCCTTC. The encoded protein is CASSYGKVSYGYSF.

The chain is built from TRBV7-2 and TRBJ1-5, with D perhaps TRBD1 (6 bases). Looked up from germline, CDR1 is SGHTA and CDR2 is FQGNSA. V was trimmed by 3 bases and J by 5 bases, leaving 8 bases between them. The CDR3 consists of 13 residues. This CDR3 reads CASSFDRHQPQHF. CDR3 nucleotide sequence: TGTGCCAGCAGCTTTGACAGGCATCAGCCCCAGCATTTT.

This clonotype was seen only once. The gene calls are TRBV5-6 and TRBJ2-3; TRBD2 is a possible D gene (6 bases). The V end was cut by 1 base, the J end by 1 base, with 10 bases between. The V gene's germline CDR1 is SGHDT and CDR2 YYEEEE. The CDR3 consists of 15 residues. The CDR3: CASSLWGTRTDTQYF. The CDR3 DNA sequence: TGTGCCAGCAGCTTGTGGGGGACTCGCACAGATACGCAGTATTTT.

This clonotype was counted at least ten times. An end of the junction does not agree with germline; a read error may underlie this. The rearrangement joins TRBV7-2 to TRBJ2-1; D may match TRBD1 or TRBD2 (5 bases each). This CDR3 spans 15 amino acids. Germline V lookup: CDR1 SGHTA, CDR2 FQGNSA. The CDR3 DNA follows: TGTGCCAGCAGCAAGGGACCGCTTCTCTACAATGAACAGTTCTTC. Residues: CASSKGPLLYNEQFF.

This sequence joins TRBV7-2 and TRBJ1-2; D not certain. The CDR3 totals 13 residues. Germline loops: CDR1 SGHTA, CDR2 FQGNSA. Trimming took off 3 bases at V and 2 bases at J, with 7 bases between the two ends. CDR3 residues: CASSFSLNYGYTF. CDR3 coding DNA: TGTGCCAGCAGCTTCTCACTGAACTATGGCTACACCTTC.

This chain connects TRBV5-1 to TRBJ2-1, with TRBD2 identical over 10 bases. CDR3 size: 16 residues. CDR1 and CDR2 (germline): SGHRS, YFSETQ. The ends lost 5 bases at V and 1 base at J; junction bases unmatched: 6. The CDR3 sequence is CASRPLAGESYNEQFF. The DNA of the CDR3 is TGCGCCAGCAGACCCCTAGCGGGGGAATCCTACAATGAGCAGTTCTTC. The full variable domain, in which reference TRBV5-1 and TRBJ2-1 provide the parts outside the CDR3, is KAGVTQTPRYLIKTRGQQVTLSCSPISGHRSVSWYQQTPGQGLQFLFEYFSETQRNKGNFPGRFSGRQFSNSRSEMNVSTLELGDSALYLCASRPLAGESYNEQFFGPGTRLTVL.

The rearrangement links TRBV20-1 to TRBJ2-5; unclear D gene. CDR1 DFQATT and CDR2 SNEGSKA come from the germline V gene (reference sequence). CDR3 length: 14 amino acids. V was shortened by 6 bases and J by 4 bases, with 18 bases between the two germline ends. CDR3 residues: CSADDASARETQYF. In DNA, the CDR3 is TGCAGTGCCGATGACGCCTCGGCTAGAGAGACCCAGTACTTC.

The V and J genes are TRBV7-2 and TRBJ2-3, with D maybe TRBD2 (6 bases). From germline, CDR1 is SGHTA and CDR2 FQGNSA. The V and J ends lost 3 bases and 2 bases respectively, with 12 bases between them. The CDR3 has 15 residues. The CDR3 loop is CASSFRRGFTDTQYF. The CDR3, as DNA: TGTGCCAGCAGCTTTAGGAGGGGCTTCACAGATACGCAGTATTTT.

Ten or more counts support this clonotype. The V gene is TRBV6-2 or TRBV6-3, the J gene TRBJ1-5; D perhaps matches TRBD1 (5 bases). V shed 8 bases and J shed 6 bases, with 14 bases lying between them. The CDR3 extends over 13 amino acids. Germline values: CDR1 MNHEY, CDR2 SVGEGT. CDR3 DNA sequence: TGTGCCAGCCGGAACGGGAGGGGTCAGCCCCAGCATTTT. It codes for CASRNGRGQPQHF.

This clonotype is medium-sized within its sample. CDR3 bases: TGTGCCAGCAGCCCATACAGGGTTTCTAACTATGGCTACACCTTC. It encodes CASSPYRVSNYGYTF. The rearrangement uses TRBV7-2 and TRBJ1-2; D is possibly TRBD1 (6 bases). Germline V lookup: CDR1 SGHTA, CDR2 FQGNSA. The CDR3 is made up of 15 amino acids. Deletions cut 5 bases from V and 0 bases from J, with 13 bases between.

The gene calls are TRBV29-1 and TRBJ2-7, with 8 bases matching TRBD1. Trimming at V came to 3 bases and at J to 6 bases, leaving 7 bases not matched to a gene. Germline V CDR1 and CDR2: SQVTM, ANQGSEA. The CDR3 sequence is 13 residues long. CDR3 region: CSVDPGGATEQYF. DNA of the CDR3: TGCAGCGTTGACCCAGGGGGCGCGACCGAGCAGTACTTC.

This clonotype has just one count. The rearrangement links TRBV13 to TRBJ2-1; 15 bases are shared with TRBD2. The V gene end was trimmed by 6 bases and the J gene end by 7 bases; junction bases not matched to a gene: 13. Per germline, CDR1 PRHDT and CDR2 FYEKMQ (reference sequence). The CDR3 covers 18 residues. The CDR3 protein is CASRPDRGLAGGWNEQFF. CDR3 DNA sequence: TGTGCCAGCAGGCCGGACAGGGGACTAGCGGGGGGATGGAATGAGCAGTTCTTC.

This clonotype was seen a single time. The junction departs from the called germline gene at one end, perhaps through a read error. The chain is built from TRBV7-2 and TRBJ2-3, with a possible D match to TRBD2 (5 bases). Germline V CDR1 and CDR2: SGHTA, FQGNSA. The CDR3 is 14 amino acids. CDR3 loop: CASSLPSRSDTQYF. The CDR3 DNA reads as TGTGCTAGCAGCCTTCCTAGCCGCTCAGATACGCAGTATTTT.

V usage is TRBV20-1 and J usage is TRBJ2-1, with 8 bases aligning to TRBD1. The V segment lost 7 bases and the J segment 10 bases; nucleotides outside the gene matches: 21. The CDR3 runs 16 residues. Germline V lookup: CDR1 DFQATT, CDR2 SNEGSKA (reference sequence). CDR3 amino acids: CSGTGFLSGKTKEQFF. The DNA for the CDR3 is TGCAGTGGGACAGGGTTCCTTTCTGGGAAGACAAAGGAGCAGTTCTTC.

This clonotype was observed once. The CDR3 sequence: CSLCVQGQGETQYF. In DNA, the CDR3 is TGCAGCCTTTGCGTTCAGGGACAGGGGGAGACCCAGTACTTC. V and J are TRBV29-1 and TRBJ2-5; the match to TRBD1 covers 10 bases. J gave up 5 bases and V 8 bases, and 11 bases lay outside the gene matches. Germline loops: CDR1 SQVTM, CDR2 ANQGSEA. The CDR3 length is 14 residues.

This clonotype is labeled as medium-sized. The rearrangement uses TRBV11-2 and TRBJ2-7; 7 bases match TRBD2. Trimming removed 5 bases from V and 5 bases from J; junction bases left unmatched: 15. The CDR3 loop spans 16 amino acids. The germline gives CDR1 SGHAT, CDR2 FQNNGV. The CDR3 DNA reads as TGTGCCAGCAGCCTCATAGGGAGTGGGGGGGACGACGAGCAGTACTTC. It is translated as CASSLIGSGGDDEQYF.

The chain links TRBV24-1 to TRBJ2-3; TRBD2 agrees at 8 bases. Per germline, CDR1 KGHDR and CDR2 SFDVKD. Trimming took 8 bases from V and 2 from J; bases not matched to a gene: 5. The CDR3 contains 14 residues. The CDR3 nucleotides are TGTGCCACCACCCCGGGGGGGAACACAGATACGCAGTATTTT. This encodes CATTPGGNTDTQYF.

Regarding this clonotype: In this CDR3 the conserved last residue, phenylalanine or tryptophan, is missing, so a read error is likely. V is TRBV7-7 and J is TRBJ2-5, with D hard to call. In germline, CDR1 is SSHAT, CDR2 FNYEAQ (reference sequence). The CDR3 runs 14 residues. The CDR3 loop reads CASSLGSSLETQYL. CDR3 nucleotide sequence: TGTGCTAGCAGCTTAGGTAGTAGTTTGGAGACCCAGTACCTC.

The V call is TRBV29-1, the J call TRBJ1-4; D is unresolved. Deletions cut 5 bases from V and 8 bases from J, with 12 bases between. CDR3 size: 12 residues. The V gene's germline CDR1 is SQVTM and CDR2 ANQGSEA. The CDR3 DNA follows: TGCAGCGTTAGGTCTGAAGGGGAAAAACTGTTTTTT. Protein sequence: CSVRSEGEKLFF.

By share, this clonotype ranks as medium-sized. The chain recombines TRBV6-4 with TRBJ2-1; D uncertain. Trimming stripped 5 bases from V and 2 bases from J, with 16 bases between. The CDR3 runs to 16 residues. The germline gives CDR1 MRHNA, CDR2 SNTAGT. CDR3 coding DNA: TGTGCCAGCAGTTCCTTCGGCGGTTTAGCCTACAATGAGCAGTTCTTC. Its protein is CASSSFGGLAYNEQFF.

By its share, this clonotype is medium-sized. The chain links TRBV29-1 to TRBJ1-2, with 7 nucleotides matching TRBD1. This CDR3 contains 12 residues. V lost 7 bases to trimming and J lost 8 bases; unmatched junction nucleotides: 10. From germline, CDR1 is SQVTM and CDR2 ANQGSEA. CDR3 nucleotide sequence: TGCAGCGCACCCGGTGACAGGGAAGGCTACACCTTC. Translating it yields CSAPGDREGYTF.

V and J are TRBV9 and TRBJ2-3; D ambiguous. V was shortened by 0 bases and J by 1 base, with 12 bases between the two germline ends. CDR3 length: 16 amino acids. Germline CDR1 and CDR2: SGDLS and YYNGEE. CDR3 residues: CASSVDPTLGTDTQYF. CDR3 DNA sequence: TGTGCCAGCAGCGTAGATCCCACGCTTGGCACAGATACGCAGTATTTT.

This chain links TRBV14 with TRBJ2-5; D possibly corresponds to TRBD2 (5 bases). Trimming shortened V by 6 bases and J by 7 bases, and 15 bases separated the two germline ends. The CDR3 is 13 amino acids. The germline V gene encodes CDR1 SGHDN and CDR2 FVKESK. The CDR3 DNA sequence: TGTGCCAGCAGACAACGCGGCAGCGGGACCCAGTACTTC. It yields the protein CASRQRGSGTQYF.